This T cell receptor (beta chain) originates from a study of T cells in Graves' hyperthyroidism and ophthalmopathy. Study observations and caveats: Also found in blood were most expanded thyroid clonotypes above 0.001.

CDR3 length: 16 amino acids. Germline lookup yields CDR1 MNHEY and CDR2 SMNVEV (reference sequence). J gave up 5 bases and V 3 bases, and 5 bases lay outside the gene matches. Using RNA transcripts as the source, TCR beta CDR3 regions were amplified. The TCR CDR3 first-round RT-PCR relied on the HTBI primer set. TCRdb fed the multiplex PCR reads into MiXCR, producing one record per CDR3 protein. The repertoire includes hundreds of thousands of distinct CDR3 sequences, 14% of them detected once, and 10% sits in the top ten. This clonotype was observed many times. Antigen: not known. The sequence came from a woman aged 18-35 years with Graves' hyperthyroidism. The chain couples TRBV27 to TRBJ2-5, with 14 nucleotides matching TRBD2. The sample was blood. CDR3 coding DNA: TGTGCCAGCAGTTTGGGACTAGCGGGAGTTACGGAGACCCAGTACTTC. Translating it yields CASSLGLAGVTETQYF.